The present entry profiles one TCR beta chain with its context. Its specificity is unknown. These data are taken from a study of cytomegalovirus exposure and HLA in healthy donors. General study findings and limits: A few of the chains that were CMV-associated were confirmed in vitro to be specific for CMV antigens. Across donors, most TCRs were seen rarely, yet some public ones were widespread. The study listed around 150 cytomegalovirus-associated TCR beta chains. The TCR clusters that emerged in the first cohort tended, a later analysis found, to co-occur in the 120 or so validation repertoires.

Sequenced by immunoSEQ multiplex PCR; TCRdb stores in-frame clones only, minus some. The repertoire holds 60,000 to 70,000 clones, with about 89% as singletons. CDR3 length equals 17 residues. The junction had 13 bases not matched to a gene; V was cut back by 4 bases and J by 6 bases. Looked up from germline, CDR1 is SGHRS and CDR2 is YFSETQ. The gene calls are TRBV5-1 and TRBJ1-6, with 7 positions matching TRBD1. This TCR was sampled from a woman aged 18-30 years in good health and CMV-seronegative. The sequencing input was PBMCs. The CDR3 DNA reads TGCGCCAGCAGCCCGCTGATTACGGGACAGCCTAATTCACCCCTCCACTTT. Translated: CASSPLITGQPNSPLHF.